This paragraph reports one T cell receptor beta chain. This clonotype has a count of ten or more. What antigen it recognizes has not been identified. No quality values exist for individual bases; no much larger clone is one base distant. This entry comes from a study of T-cell memory formation after mild COVID-19 listed by TCRdb under 2021. With regard to the full study: TCR sequence clusters from the two donors were found to be largely donor specific. In two donors, T-cell clones that expanded and contracted after mild COVID-19 were followed by sequencing TCRalpha and TCRbeta repertoires longitudinally. Two young, previously healthy adult volunteers, one female and one male, were included in the cohort.

Ficoll-Paque density gradient centrifugation was used to isolate PBMCs. Sequenced using an Illumina NovaSeq 6000. TCRalpha and TCRbeta cDNA libraries were built by 5'RACE with constant-segment primers, adding sample barcodes and unique molecular identifiers. RNA was extracted from every sample with Trizol reagent. Libraries were amplified in two PCR steps, with a second sample barcode and Illumina TruSeq adapters added in the second step. Sequencing of the libraries was done on an Illumina NovaSeq, producing 2 x 150 bp paired-end reads. Per the authors' processing: With migec v1.2.7, reads were demultiplexed and then collapsed into UMI-guided consensus sequences. With mixcr v2.1.11, UMI consensuses were aligned to TRA and TRB V and J templates and assembled into clonotypes. Clonotypes were classified as expanded or contracted when called significant by both edgeR and NoisET, with noise models trained on biological replicates. For edgeR calls, the cutoffs were a false discovery rate-adjusted p below 0.01 and a log2 fold-change threshold of 1. As an exploratory analysis of dynamics, PCA with hierarchical clustering was applied to max-normalized trajectories of the 1000 most abundant clonotypes. Each responding clone was given a CD4 or CD8 phenotype based on the CD4+ and CD8+ repertoires, which had been sequenced separately. TCRdb applied fastp at Q25 and MiXCR to the public reads, then kept only in-frame beta chains. Rows matching on CDR3 protein sequence are summarized as one entry with the most common DNA and genes. TCRdb's processing, not the authors', yielded these V and J calls. The sample profile shows hundreds of thousands of distinct CDR3 sequences; approximately 16% of them were found once. 3.5% to 4% of the sample lies in the top ten.

The CDR3 numbers 12 residues from cysteine through phenylalanine. The read is trimmed to its CDR3 DNA, 36 bases read in frame from base 1. V and J are truncated by 0 bases and 6 bases respectively, leaving an intervening sequence of 4 bases. CDR1 and CDR2 (SNHLY, FYNNEI) derive from the germline V gene. General study outcomes and caveats: Some responding clones were found in pre-infection memory, which suggests that pre-existing cross-reactive memory T cells took part in the SARS-CoV-2 response. The second-wave clones that peaked on day 37 were not confirmed to be SARS-CoV-2 specific. Contracting CD4+ clones appeared mostly in the CM and EM memory subsets, whereas CD8+ clones were enriched in EMRA. Clones that contracted from day 15 to 85 showed balanced CD4/CD8 phenotypes, whereas a second wave of clones that expanded from day 15 to 37 leaned towards CD4+. The study covered only two mild cases, and larger cohorts including severe cases with pre-infection samples were considered necessary.

The sequence joins TRBV2 to TRBJ2-3; a confident D gene designation cannot be given. Sequencing was carried out using PBMCs or a T cell subset sorted from them (not recorded which). The receptor comes from a man younger than 35 who had mild COVID-19 (a few samples of this study predate the infection). The sample titles of this study are shuffled in the database, so cell type and time point are left out; the donor was told from shared clones. The CDR3 protein sequence reads: CASSEAGDTQYF. The sequence in DNA is TGTGCCAGCAGTGAAGCGGGGGATACGCAGTATTTT.